These 9 T cell receptor beta chains were all obtained from the same sample, sequenced in a study of blood T cell repertoires in COVID-19. The repertoire was sequenced with immunoSEQ multiplex PCR; TCRdb's copy has only in-frame clones and lacks some. The sample carries around 140,000 clones, around 78% recorded once. Sequenced material: peripheral blood. These receptors originate from an older woman with acute or convalescent COVID-19.

This chain joins TRBV14 and TRBJ2-1, with 11 bases fitting TRBD2. The J segment lost 11 bases and the V segment lost 7 bases, leaving 7 bases of the junction unmatched. Germline assignment: CDR1 SGHDN and CDR2 FVKESK. The CDR3 is made up of 13 amino acids. This chain's CDR3 is CASISSGRKKQFF. For the CDR3, the DNA is TGTGCCAGCATTTCTAGCGGGAGGAAGAAGCAGTTCTTC.

The chain has TRBV27 and TRBJ2-3, with 11 bases that match TRBD2. The CDR3 runs 15 residues. Trimming cost V 6 bases and J 7 bases; bases outside gene matches: 9. Germline CDR1 reads MNHEY; CDR2 reads SMNVEV (reference sequence). This CDR3 is CASSLLAGGINTQYF. DNA for the CDR3: TGTGCCAGCAGCCTTCTAGCGGGAGGAATAAATACGCAGTATTTT.

The V gene is TRBV28, the J gene TRBJ2-2; 11 bases map to TRBD2. The CDR3 spans 17 residues. Germline CDR1 and CDR2: MDHEN and SYDVKM. Trimming took 5 bases from V and 6 from J; bases not matched to a gene: 11. CDR3 sequence: CASSPGTSGSFPGELFF. In DNA form, the CDR3 reads TGTGCCAGCAGTCCAGGTACTAGCGGGAGTTTCCCCGGGGAGCTGTTTTTT.

The sample holds a few counts of this clone. The rearrangement uses TRBV7-2 and TRBJ2-6; TRBD2 agrees at 9 bases. This CDR3 has 17 amino acids. Per the germline V gene, CDR1 is SGHTA and CDR2 is FQGNSA. V dropped 2 bases and J dropped 2; count of bases not matched to a gene: 4. CDR3 nucleotides: TGTGCCAGCAGCTTAACTAGCGGGCAAACTGGGGCCAACGTCCTGACTTTC. It specifies CASSLTSGQTGANVLTF.

The chain employs TRBV7-8 and TRBJ2-7; unclear D gene. Trimming removed 4 bases at V and 0 bases at J, with 13 bases between. The CDR3 is made up of 15 amino acids. Germline values: CDR1 SGHVS, CDR2 FQNEAQ. For the CDR3, the DNA is TGTGCCAGCAGCTCCCGACTCACCGACTCCTACGAGCAGTACTTC. Translated, it gives CASSSRLTDSYEQYF.

The chain joins TRBV11-3 to TRBJ2-5; D might be TRBD1 (5 bases). Trimming stripped 1 base from V and 0 bases from J, with 6 bases between. CDR1 is SGHNT, CDR2 YENEEA, per germline. The CDR3 runs 14 residues. The CDR3: CASSLGQNQETQYF. CDR3 nucleotides: TGTGCCAGCAGCTTAGGACAGAACCAAGAGACCCAGTACTTC.

The table lists this clone with a few counts. This specimen includes other DNA sequences encoding the same CDR3. The CDR3 here is CASSLASYNEQFF. CDR3 sequence (DNA): TGCGCCAGCAGCTTGGCGTCGTACAATGAGCAGTTCTTC. V usage is TRBV5-1 and J usage is TRBJ2-1; D ambiguous. There are 13 residues in the CDR3. The germline V gene has CDR1 SGHRS and CDR2 YFSETQ. V was cut by 0 bases and J by 4 bases, with 5 bases left in between.

This clone appeared once. The rearrangement links TRBV3-1 (or the pseudogene TRBV3-2) to TRBJ2-5; a possible D gene is TRBD2 (6 bases). The CDR3 is 16 residues long. Germline CDR1 LGHDT, CDR2 YNNKEL (reference sequence). Trimming took 4 bases from V and 3 from J, leaving 18 bases between them. The CDR3 nucleotides read TGTGCCAGCAGCCTAGGGACTCGCACTAAAGAAGAGACCCAGTACTTC. This sequence encodes CASSLGTRTKEETQYF.

The chain carries TRBV6-5 and TRBJ1-3; D not resolved. Germline CDR1 MNHEY, CDR2 SVGAGI. V dropped 6 bases and J dropped 0 bases, with 9 bases sitting between them. The CDR3 is made up of 14 amino acids. CDR3: CASRVTISGNTIYF. The CDR3 region has the DNA TGTGCCAGCAGGGTGACAATCTCTGGAAACACCATATATTTT.